The present TCR beta chain was sequenced within a study of blood T cell repertoires in COVID-19. V lost 6 bases to trimming and J lost 4 bases, with 10 bases between them. CDR3 length equals 13 residues. CDR1 is MNHEY, CDR2 SMNVEV, per germline (reference sequence). The table came from immunoSEQ multiplex PCR; TCRdb's copy has only in-frame clones and leaves some out. This table holds roughly 200,000 clones, about 80% found once. The TCR sequence derives from a man in his fifties with active or convalescent COVID-19. This sequence joins TRBV27 and TRBJ2-1; no reliable D call. The sample consisted of peripheral blood. CDR3 DNA: TGTGCCAGCAGCCCGAGGCAGTACAATGAGCAGTTCTTC. This codes for CASSPRQYNEQFF.